This T cell receptor beta chain was recovered during a study of blood T cell repertoires in COVID-19. Overall study: Samples of COVID-19 (acute and convalescent) were obtained from the United States, Italy and Spain. Sources were T cells, B-cell-depleted T cells, or PBMCs; the material itself was cDNA or gDNA.

Per the study methods: Cell counts per sample came from amplifying reference gene primers. Libraries were prepared by immunoSEQ multiplex PCR; TCRdb keeps only in-frame clonotypes and omits some of them. Clone size and V and J calls were adopted from that table, with D and trimming inferred from the DNA. The sample lists under 45,000 clones; roughly 80% were seen once. The V and J ends lost 4 bases and 2 bases, in that order; junction bases with no gene match: 11. The germline gives CDR1 SGHNT, CDR2 YYREEE (reference sequence). The CDR3 consists of 16 residues. Seattle cases were enrolled at active infection and followed longitudinally.

The receptor comes from a man between 70 and 80 years old with COVID-19, enrolled during active disease. Sequenced sample: peripheral blood. The rearrangement links TRBV5-4 to TRBJ1-2; 7 bases fit TRBD1. CDR3 in amino acids: CASSPGGVTGNYGYTF. The CDR3 nucleotides read TGTGCCAGCAGCCCCGGCGGGGTGACAGGGAACTATGGCTACACCTTC.